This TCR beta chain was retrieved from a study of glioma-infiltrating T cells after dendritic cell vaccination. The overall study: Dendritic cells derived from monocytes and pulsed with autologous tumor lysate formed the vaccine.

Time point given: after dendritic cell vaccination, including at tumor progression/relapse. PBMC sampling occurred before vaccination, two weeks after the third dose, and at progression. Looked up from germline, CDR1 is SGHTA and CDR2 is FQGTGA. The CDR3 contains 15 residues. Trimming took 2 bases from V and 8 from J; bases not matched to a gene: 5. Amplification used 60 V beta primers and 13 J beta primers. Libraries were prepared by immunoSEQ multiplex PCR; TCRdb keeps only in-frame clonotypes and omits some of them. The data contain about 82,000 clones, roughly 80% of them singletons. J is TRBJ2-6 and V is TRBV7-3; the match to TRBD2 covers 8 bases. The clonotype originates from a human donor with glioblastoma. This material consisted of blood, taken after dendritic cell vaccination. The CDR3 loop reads CASSLLGGGPNVLTF. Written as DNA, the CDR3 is TGTGCCAGCAGCTTACTCGGGGGGGGGCCCAACGTCCTGACTTTC.